This T cell receptor beta chain was captured by sequencing in a study of blood T cells in healthy people across ages. Study results and limitations: Naive CD4+ cell counts and diversity both ran higher in long-lived than in aged donors.

The CDR3 extends over 11 amino acids. V gave up 7 bases and J gave up 5 bases, with 11 bases separating them. Germline V gives CDR1 SQVTM, CDR2 ANQGSEA. This clonotype was seen only a few times. As yet, its antigen is unknown. Through a sample-barcoded 5' primer and a J-beta primer mix, a second PCR was run for about 6 to 11 cycles. A single record per CDR3 protein comes from TCRdb applying MiXCR to the 5' RACE reads. The sample lists roughly 1.6 million distinct CDR3 sequences, roughly a third seen once, with roughly 12% in the top ten. The chain joins TRBV29-1 to TRBJ1-1; D is ambiguous. The sequencing sample was made of blood. The receptor was isolated from a woman aged 25 to 39 in good health. The CDR3 protein is CSGFIGTEAFF. The CDR3 DNA reads as TGCAGCGGATTTATAGGGACTGAAGCTTTCTTT.